The 27 T cell receptor beta chains listed next were all sequenced from one sample in a study of cytomegalovirus exposure and HLA in healthy donors. PCR amplification relied on 60 Vbeta primers (plus 13 Jbeta primers). TCRdb keeps only in-frame clones here, not all; method: immunoSEQ multiplex PCR. The table includes about 140,000 clones, about four fifths detected once. The sample taken for sequencing was PBMCs. The receptors were gathered from a man aged 40-50 years in good health and CMV-seropositive.

J is TRBJ2-7 and V is TRBV6-4, with no clear D. The CDR3 totals 12 residues. CDR1 and CDR2 from the germline V gene are MRHNA and SNTAGT. Deletions cut 6 bases from V and 3 bases from J, with 9 bases between. CDR3 region: CASSPEHYEQYF. CDR3 nucleotides: TGTGCCAGCAGCCCCGAACACTACGAGCAGTACTTC.

The rearrangement links TRBV29-1 to TRBJ2-7; D is undetermined. Trimming cost V 7 bases and J 4 bases, with 17 bases left between them. Germline V gives CDR1 SQVTM, CDR2 ANQGSEA. The CDR3 is 13 residues long. CDR3 region: CSAAQEGQYEQYF. In DNA form, the CDR3 reads TGCAGCGCCGCCCAGGAAGGTCAGTACGAGCAGTACTTC.

The chain combines TRBV5-4 with TRBJ2-5; D is perhaps TRBD1 (6 bases). Judging by the DNA end, TRBJ2-7 fits better; the J call may be wrong. CDR1 and CDR2 from the germline V gene are SGHNT and YYREEE (reference sequence). The length of the CDR3 is 16 residues. The CDR3 sequence: CASSPPGRGSTYEQYF. The CDR3 nucleotides are TGTGCCAGCAGCCCACCCGGCAGGGGTTCAACCTACGAGCAGTACTTC.

Points on this clone: A junction boundary mismatches the germline segment, possibly from a read error. This chain links TRBV5-1 with TRBJ2-7, with D maybe TRBD1 (6 bases). This CDR3 is 13 amino acids long. Germline assignment: CDR1 SGHRS and CDR2 YFSETQ. The CDR3 reads CAGSRDTTYEQYF. In DNA form, the CDR3 reads TGCGCCGGCAGCCGGGACACCACCTACGAGCAGTACTTC. Looking up the rest from reference TRBV5-1 and TRBJ2-7 gives the full variable domain: KAGVTQTPRYLIKTRGQQVTLSCSPISGHRSVSWYQQTPGQGLQFLFEYFSETQRNKGNFPGRFSGRQFSNSRSEMNVSTLELGDSALYLCAGSRDTTYEQYFGPGTRLTVT.

This chain uses TRBV6-1 with TRBJ2-3, with D perhaps matching TRBD1 (5 bases). V shed 6 bases and J shed 0 bases, with 13 bases lying between them. Germline V gives CDR1 MNHNS, CDR2 SASEGT. CDR3 length: 15 amino acids. The CDR3 loop is CASRTDRASTDTQYF. The CDR3, as DNA: TGTGCCAGCAGGACAGACAGAGCTAGCACAGATACGCAGTATTTT.

J is TRBJ1-1 and V is TRBV28, with D possibly being TRBD1 (5 bases). V lost 3 bases to trimming and J lost 1 base, with 15 bases between them. This CDR3 comprises 16 residues. CDR1 is MDHEN and CDR2 is SYDVKM in the germline V gene. The CDR3 here is CASSLGGGAGNTEAFF. The CDR3 coding sequence is TGTGCCAGCAGTTTGGGAGGAGGGGCGGGGAACACTGAAGCTTTCTTT.

The gene calls are TRBV10-1 and TRBJ2-3; a weak D match, TRBD1 (5 bases). The CDR3 consists of 15 residues. Germline values: CDR1 WNHNN, CDR2 SYGVQD (reference sequence). V was shortened by 5 bases and J by 6 bases, with 18 bases between the two germline ends. In DNA form, the CDR3 reads TGCGCCAGCAGTCAACAGGCATCAAAACGCGATACGCAGTATTTT. This codes for CASSQQASKRDTQYF.

V and J are TRBV7-6 and TRBJ2-2; tentative D call: TRBD2 (5 bases). The CDR3 is 16 residues long. V lost 1 base, J lost 3 bases, and 12 bases lay in between. Germline V CDR1 and CDR2: SGHVS, FNYEAQ. CDR3 bases: TGTGCCAGCAGCTTAGTTCTACCCGGGGACACCGGGGAGCTGTTTTTT. Protein sequence: CASSLVLPGDTGELFF.

The J gene is TRBJ2-5, the V gene TRBV29-1, with 8 bases lining up with TRBD2. Trimming cost V 4 bases and J 5 bases; bases outside gene matches: 6. Germline loops: CDR1 SQVTM, CDR2 ANQGSEA. The CDR3 totals 13 residues. CDR3 loop: CSVAGGPGETQYF. CDR3 nucleotide sequence: TGCAGCGTTGCGGGGGGGCCGGGTGAGACCCAGTACTTC.

The rearrangement uses TRBV11-3 and TRBJ2-2; TRBD1 matches at 7 bases. The trim removed 1 base at V and 6 bases at J, leaving 5 bases unmatched. The germline gives CDR1 SGHNT, CDR2 YENEEA. The CDR3 extends over 15 amino acids. CDR3 residues: CASSLGNRGSGELFF. DNA for the CDR3: TGTGCCAGCAGCTTAGGGAACAGGGGTTCCGGGGAGCTGTTTTTT.

V usage is TRBV30 and J usage is TRBJ2-2, with 12 bases identical to TRBD2. V gave up 5 bases and J gave up 3 bases; unmatched junction bases: 4. Looked up from germline, CDR1 is GTSNPN and CDR2 is SVGIG (reference sequence). This CDR3 has 15 amino acids. CDR3 region: CAWRLAGGDTGELFF. DNA of the CDR3: TGTGCCTGGCGGCTAGCGGGAGGGGACACCGGGGAGCTGTTTTTT. Full variable domain (remainder filled in from reference TRBV30 and TRBJ2-2): SQTIHQWPATLVQPVGSPLSLECTVEGTSNPNLYWYRQAAGRGLQLLFYSVGIGQISSEVPQNLSASRPQDRQFILSSKKLLLSDSGFYLCAWRLAGGDTGELFFGEGSRLTVL.

The CDR3 loop reads CASSLAKQGAGTEAFF. For the CDR3, the DNA is TGTGCCAGCAGCTTAGCGAAACAGGGGGCGGGTACTGAAGCTTTCTTT. This sequence joins TRBV7-9 and TRBJ1-1; TRBD1 matches 9 bases. The CDR3 sequence is 16 residues long. The germline V gene encodes CDR1 SEHNR and CDR2 FQNEAQ (reference sequence). V was clipped by 0 bases and J by 5 bases; unmatched bases: 7.

This rearrangement joins TRBV18 to TRBJ2-5; TRBD1 matches at 7 bases. J was trimmed by 3 bases and V by 5 bases; bases with no gene match: 6. The germline CDR1 and CDR2 sequences are KGHSH and LQKENI. This CDR3 has 14 amino acids. The DNA for the CDR3 is TGTGCCAGCTCAACTTGGGACAGCGAAGAGACCCAGTACTTC. Its translation: CASSTWDSEETQYF.

The chain uses TRBV19 and TRBJ2-7; D is possibly TRBD1 (6 bases). CDR3 length: 12 residues. V shed 9 bases and J shed 1 base, with 10 bases lying between them. Germline CDR1 and CDR2: LNHDA and SQIVND (reference sequence). DNA of the CDR3: TGTGCCAGCGGGGACATATCCTACGAGCAGTACTTC. This encodes CASGDISYEQYF.

V usage is TRBV7-9 and J usage is TRBJ2-5, with 8 bases matching TRBD2. Germline V gene sequence: CDR1 SEHNR, CDR2 FQNEAQ (reference sequence). This CDR3 is 14 amino acids long. V was clipped by 0 bases and J by 5 bases; unmatched bases: 2. CDR3 residues: CASSLASGKETQYF. The CDR3 DNA reads as TGTGCCAGCAGCTTAGCTAGCGGGAAGGAGACCCAGTACTTC. The whole variable domain, remainder taken from reference TRBV7-9 and TRBJ2-5, is DTGVSQNPRHKITKRGQNVTFRCDPISEHNRLYWYRQTLGQGPEFLTYFQNEAQLEKSRLLSDRFSAERPKGSFSTLEIQRTEQGDSAMYLCASSLASGKETQYFGPGTRLLVL.

This rearrangement joins TRBV7-9 to TRBJ1-1, with 8 bases aligning to TRBD1. The ends lost 5 bases at V and 5 bases at J; junction bases unmatched: 4. The CDR3 is 13 residues long. Germline CDR1 and CDR2: SEHNR and FQNEAQ (reference sequence). The CDR3 DNA follows: TGTGCCAGCAGCCAAGACAGGGGAACTGAAGCTTTCTTT. Translation gives CASSQDRGTEAFF.

The rearrangement uses TRBV4-1 and TRBJ2-1; 7 bases agree with TRBD1. There are 15 residues in the CDR3. In germline, CDR1 is MGHRA, CDR2 YSYEKL. Losses at the gene ends were 1 base for V and 8 bases for J; bases not matched to a gene: 8. The CDR3 coding sequence is TGCGCCAGCAGCCAAGTTGCAGGGGGTAGGGATGAGCAGTTCTTC. Its translation is CASSQVAGGRDEQFF.

This chain connects TRBV19 to TRBJ2-1, with 7 bases that match TRBD1. The germline CDR1 and CDR2 sequences are LNHDA and SQIVND (reference sequence). The V gene end was trimmed by 3 bases and the J gene end by 3 bases; junction bases not matched to a gene: 5. The CDR3 is 15 residues long. The CDR3 DNA follows: TGTGCCAGTAGTATTGAGGGGGCCAGCTACAATGAGCAGTTCTTC. Translation gives CASSIEGASYNEQFF.

V is TRBV9 and J is TRBJ2-3, with 13 bases identical to TRBD2. Germline V gene lookup returns CDR1 SGDLS and CDR2 YYNGEE. This CDR3 has 15 amino acids. The V gene end was trimmed by 2 bases and the J gene end by 5 bases; junction bases not matched to a gene: 2. CDR3: CASSVTSGRKDTQYF. DNA for the CDR3: TGTGCCAGCAGCGTGACTAGCGGGAGGAAAGATACGCAGTATTTT.

This chain joins TRBV27 and TRBJ1-4; unclear D gene. V lost 5 bases, J lost 4 bases, and 14 bases lay in between. The CDR3 contains 15 residues. Germline loops: CDR1 MNHEY, CDR2 SMNVEV (reference sequence). The CDR3 DNA reads TGTGCCAGCAGTCCCCAACATCTGAATAATGAAAAACTGTTTTTT. This sequence encodes CASSPQHLNNEKLFF.

The CDR3 DNA reads TGTGCCAGCAGCTTAAGCGGACAGGGCGTAGCCAAAAACATTCAGTACTTC. Residues: CASSLSGQGVAKNIQYF. The V gene is TRBV7-9, the J gene TRBJ2-4, with 8 nucleotides matching TRBD1. V was clipped by 2 bases and J by 0 bases; unmatched bases: 6. CDR1 is SEHNR and CDR2 is FQNEAQ in the germline V gene (reference sequence). The CDR3 runs 17 residues.

This clone came up a few times. The chain has TRBV11-3 and TRBJ1-3, with D possibly being TRBD1 (5 bases). Looked up from germline, CDR1 is SGHNT and CDR2 is YENEEA. The CDR3 totals 17 residues. With 5 bases removed from V and 0 bases from J, the gap between germline ends came to 17 bases. CDR3 sequence reads: CASSPGTAGFSGNTIYF. The CDR3 DNA reads TGTGCCAGCAGCCCCGGGACTGCTGGATTCTCTGGAAACACCATATATTTT.

In its sample, this clone was seen a few times. The chain links TRBV30 to TRBJ1-5; D unclear. Trimming stripped 0 bases from V and 7 bases from J, with 10 bases between. The CDR3 runs 13 residues. Germline V lookup: CDR1 GTSNPN, CDR2 SVGIG (reference sequence). The CDR3 is CAWSVEEGQPQHF. The DNA of the CDR3 is TGTGCCTGGAGTGTGGAGGAGGGACAGCCCCAGCATTTT.

This clone has just a few counts. V is TRBV7-2 and J is TRBJ1-1; 7 bases agree with TRBD1. CDR1 SGHTA and CDR2 FQGNSA come from the germline V gene. V lost 7 bases, J lost 10 bases, and 18 bases stayed unmatched. The CDR3 runs 15 residues. Here the CDR3 DNA reads TGTGCCAGCATCATAGGCGGGACAGACCCCTCGGGAGCTTTCTTT. Its protein is CASIIGGTDPSGAFF.

The rearrangement uses TRBV10-3 and TRBJ1-3; 9 nucleotides line up with TRBD1. V trimming: 10 bases; J trimming: 3 bases; junction bases outside the gene matches: 4. Per germline, CDR1 ENHRY and CDR2 SYGVKD. The CDR3 is made up of 13 amino acids. The CDR3 protein is CATRQGVGNTIYF. CDR3 nucleotides: TGTGCCACCCGACAGGGGGTTGGAAACACCATATATTTT.

The gene calls are TRBV9 and TRBJ2-5, with 10 positions matching TRBD1. There are 15 residues in the CDR3. Losses at the gene ends were 5 bases for V and 5 bases for J; bases not matched to a gene: 9. Germline lookup yields CDR1 SGDLS and CDR2 YYNGEE. The CDR3 DNA is TGTGCCAGCAGGCCGACAGGGGGCCTCCTTGAGACCCAGTACTTC. Its translation: CASRPTGGLLETQYF.

The chain links TRBV5-1 to TRBJ2-7; TRBD1 matches 8 bases. CDR1 SGHRS and CDR2 YFSETQ come from the germline V gene. This CDR3 spans 17 amino acids. Germline trimming cut 4 bases from V and 3 bases from J; bases unmatched to any gene: 15. The CDR3 sequence is CASSQTTADRGLYEQYF. DNA for the CDR3: TGCGCCAGCAGCCAAACAACCGCTGACAGGGGACTCTACGAGCAGTACTTC.